These 25 T cell receptor beta chains share one sample of origin, sequenced in a study of low-dose radiotherapy and immunotherapy resistance in tumors. TCR amplification involved approximately 20 PCR cycles with a constant-region primer and V-primer adapter. TCRdb reanalysed the reads using MiXCR and keeps one entry per CDR3 protein. The profile shows tens of thousands of distinct CDR3 sequences, over 9.5% of them singletons. Time point described: before trial treatment. Sample: PBMCs, taken before treatment. These TCRs come from a female donor with ovarian cancer.

This clonotype was seen many times. The V gene is TRBV20-1, the J gene TRBJ2-4, with unresolved D. The CDR3 totals 14 residues. Germline CDR1 is DFQATT and CDR2 is SNEGSKA (reference sequence). Trimming cost V 0 bases and J 6 bases, with 12 bases left between them. The CDR3 region has the DNA TGCAGTGCTAGAGATTCCGGCAGGACAAACATTCAGTACTTC. Amino acids: CSARDSGRTNIQYF.

The chain joins TRBV28 to TRBJ2-7; tentatively, D is TRBD1 (6 bases). Trimming removed 3 bases from V and 5 bases from J, with 8 bases in between. CDR1 is MDHEN and CDR2 is SYDVKM in the germline V gene. CDR3 size: 12 residues. CDR3 amino acids: CASSFQGHEQYF. The CDR3 nucleotides are TGTGCCAGCAGTTTCCAGGGGCACGAGCAGTACTTC.

Ten or more counts support this clonotype. The chain employs TRBV2 and TRBJ2-4, with D perhaps matching TRBD1 (7 bases). Germline loops: CDR1 SNHLY, CDR2 FYNNEI. The CDR3 is 17 residues long. Trimming stripped 7 bases from V and 1 base from J, with 20 bases between. The CDR3 DNA sequence: TGTGCCAGCACCATAAGTACGCCAGGGGGGGCCAAAAACATTCAGTACTTC. Translating gives CASTISTPGGAKNIQYF.

This chain connects TRBV2 to TRBJ1-3; D perhaps matches TRBD1 (5 bases). The CDR3 extends over 15 amino acids. The V end was cut by 2 bases, the J end by 0 bases, with 8 bases between. CDR1 is SNHLY, CDR2 FYNNEI, per germline. For the CDR3, the DNA is TGTGCCAGCAGTGAAAACAGGATCTCTGGAAACACCATATATTTT. This gives the protein CASSENRISGNTIYF.

This clonotype occurred many times. The chain has TRBV6-6 and TRBJ2-3; D is perhaps TRBD2 (5 bases). Trimming took 5 bases from V and 4 from J, leaving 10 bases between them. Germline V gene sequence: CDR1 MNHNY, CDR2 SVGAGI (reference sequence). CDR3 length equals 13 residues. CDR3: CASSTLGADTQYF. The CDR3 DNA reads TGTGCCAGCAGTACCCTCGGGGCAGATACGCAGTATTTT.

The rearrangement links TRBV12-3 or TRBV12-4 to TRBJ2-3, with unresolved D. The CDR3 contains 15 residues. The V end lost 3 bases, the J end lost 1 base, and 11 bases lay between the germline ends. This CDR3 is CASSFSMDRTDTQYF. DNA for the CDR3: TGTGCCAGCAGTTTCAGCATGGACCGCACAGATACGCAGTATTTT.

This clonotype was counted many times. The chain has TRBV29-1 and TRBJ1-1; tentatively, D is TRBD1 (5 bases). This CDR3 region has 13 residues. The V end was cut by 4 bases, the J end by 0 bases, with 9 bases between. The V gene's germline CDR1 is SQVTM and CDR2 ANQGSEA. DNA of the CDR3: TGCAGCGTTGGGAGGGGTCTGAACACTGAAGCTTTCTTT. Translated, it gives CSVGRGLNTEAFF.

This clonotype was picked up many times. The CDR3 protein is CASGLGVLLTDTQYF. CDR3 sequence (DNA): TGTGCTAGTGGTTTGGGGGTACTGCTCACAGATACGCAGTATTTT. This chain connects TRBV12-5 to TRBJ2-3; D gene uncertain. The V and J ends lost 1 base and 2 bases respectively, with 10 bases between them. From germline, CDR1 is LGHNT and CDR2 FRNRAP. This CDR3 comprises 15 residues. Looking up the rest from reference TRBV12-5 and TRBJ2-3 gives the full variable domain: DARVTQTPRHKVTEMGQEVTMRCQPILGHNTVFWYRQTMMQGLELLAYFRNRAPLDDSGMPKDRFSAEMPDATLATLKIQPSEPRDSAVYFCASGLGVLLTDTQYFGPGTRLTVL.

Notes on this clonotype: With a far larger clone one base away, a read error is the likely cause. The rearrangement links TRBV6-5 to TRBJ1-6; 7 bases match TRBD1. Germline CDR1 reads MNHEY; CDR2 reads SVGAGI. This CDR3 region has 18 residues. In DNA, the CDR3 is TGTGCCAGCAGTTACTCGCACAGGGGATTCACCTATAATACACCCCTCCACTTT. Protein product: CASSYSHRGFTYNTPLHF.

In its sample, this clonotype was seen many times. The rearrangement uses TRBV10-3 and TRBJ1-1; D is ambiguous. Germline-derived CDR1 and CDR2 are ENHRY and SYGVKD. The CDR3 contains 14 residues. Trimming took off 3 bases at V and 4 bases at J, with 12 bases between the two ends. CDR3 residues: CAISDGGFGTEAFF. The CDR3 nucleotides read TGTGCCATCAGTGATGGCGGGTTCGGCACTGAAGCTTTCTTT.

This clonotype was detected ten times or more. This chain uses TRBV29-1 with TRBJ2-7, with 10 positions matching TRBD1. The V and J ends lost 3 bases and 5 bases, in that order; junction bases with no gene match: 7. The CDR3 totals 14 residues. CDR1 and CDR2 from the germline V gene are SQVTM and ANQGSEA. The CDR3: CSVDGDRGGDEQYF. As DNA, the CDR3 is TGCAGCGTTGATGGGGACAGGGGAGGCGACGAGCAGTACTTC.

In this sample, this clonotype turned up many times. J is TRBJ2-3 and V is TRBV24-1; TRBD2 matches 7 bases. V lost 5 bases to trimming and J lost 2 bases; unmatched junction nucleotides: 6. CDR3 length equals 15 residues. The V gene's germline CDR1 is KGHDR and CDR2 SFDVKD. For the CDR3, the DNA is TGTGCCACCAGTGCGTTCGGGGGGAACACAGATACGCAGTATTTT. It translates to CATSAFGGNTDTQYF.

This chain uses TRBV29-1 with TRBJ2-2; no clear D. Germline lookup yields CDR1 SQVTM and CDR2 ANQGSEA. Deletions cut 5 bases from V and 9 bases from J, with 25 bases between. This CDR3 spans 16 amino acids. The CDR3 DNA follows: TGCAGCGTTTACTGGCGGCAGGCGACATCAACCAGGGAGCTGTTTTTT. Its protein product is CSVYWRQATSTRELFF.

V gene TRBV3-1 combines with J gene TRBJ1-2; D perhaps matches TRBD1 (6 bases). V was cut by 4 bases and J by 4 bases, with 16 bases left in between. This CDR3 has 15 residues. From germline, CDR1 is LGHDT and CDR2 YNNKEL (reference sequence). CDR3 sequence: CASSLHQDSSYGYTF. CDR3 DNA sequence: TGTGCCAGCAGCCTACATCAGGACAGTAGCTATGGCTACACCTTC.

This clonotype was recorded many times. This chain joins TRBV9 and TRBJ2-7; 11 bases match TRBD1. Germline CDR1 SGDLS, CDR2 YYNGEE. The CDR3 length is 14 residues. With 4 bases clipped from V and 5 bases from J, the junction kept 5 bases outside the gene matches. The CDR3 coding sequence is TGTGCCAGCAGCTCGGGACAGGGGGAGCACGAGCAGTACTTC. This codes for CASSSGQGEHEQYF.

This clonotype was seen ten or more times. The chain recombines TRBV18 with TRBJ2-5; 7 bases fit TRBD1. The germline CDR1 and CDR2 sequences are KGHSH and LQKENI. J gave up 2 bases and V 2 bases, and 5 bases lay outside the gene matches. The CDR3 totals 15 residues. The CDR3 DNA reads TGTGCCAGCTCACCAAGACAGGGCGCACAAGAGACCCAGTACTTC. It encodes CASSPRQGAQETQYF.

This clonotype was found many times. The V gene is TRBV5-4, the J gene TRBJ2-1; TRBD2 matches 9 bases. The CDR3 extends over 15 amino acids. Per germline, CDR1 SGHNT and CDR2 YYREEE (reference sequence). After removal of 4 bases from V and 1 base from J, the junction contained 3 bases not matched to a gene. CDR3 sequence: CASSVTSGSYNEQFF. DNA for the CDR3: TGTGCCAGCAGCGTGACTAGCGGTTCCTACAATGAGCAGTTCTTC.

This clonotype came up many times. The chain employs TRBV20-1 and TRBJ2-3; D is perhaps TRBD2 (6 bases). With 3 bases removed from V and 6 bases from J, the gap between germline ends came to 16 bases. The length of the CDR3 is 14 residues. Germline V gene lookup returns CDR1 DFQATT and CDR2 SNEGSKA (reference sequence). The CDR3 DNA follows: TGCAGTGCTAGGGTCGGCGGGGCTCTGGATACGCAGTATTTT. Translation: CSARVGGALDTQYF.

At least ten counts were recorded for this clonotype. The rearrangement links TRBV15 to TRBJ2-7; D is uncertain. Trimming removed 1 base at V and 3 bases at J, with 10 bases between. The CDR3 sequence is 14 residues long. Germline V CDR1 and CDR2: LNHNV, YYDKDF (reference sequence). The DNA for the CDR3 is TGTGCCACCAGCAGAGTGGACGCCGACTACGAGCAGTACTTC. It is translated as CATSRVDADYEQYF. The entire variable domain, with the rest obtained from reference TRBV15 and TRBJ2-7, is as follows: DAMVIQNPRYQVTQFGKPVTLSCSQTLNHNVMYWYQQKSSQAPKLLFHYYDKDFNNEADTPDNFQSRRPNTSFCFLDIRSPGLGDTAMYLCATSRVDADYEQYFGPGTRLTVT.

This clonotype was observed many times. At one of its ends the junction is not consistent with the germline gene, which may arise from a read error. This chain links TRBV7-7 with TRBJ2-1; D tentatively reads TRBD1 or TRBD2 (5 bases each). From germline, CDR1 is SSHAT and CDR2 FNYEAQ (reference sequence). This CDR3 comprises 14 residues. The CDR3 coding sequence is TGTGCTAGCAGCTTAGCGATGGGGGTCGATGAGCAGTTCTTC. Amino acids: CASSLAMGVDEQFF.

In this sample, this clonotype turned up many times. The genes are TRBV18 and TRBJ1-1; tentatively, D is TRBD1 (6 bases). This CDR3 has 15 residues. Germline loops: CDR1 KGHSH, CDR2 LQKENI. Trimming left V 3 bases short and J 3 bases short, with 14 bases between. The CDR3: CASSPRDNEYTEAFF. The CDR3, as DNA: TGTGCCAGCTCACCGAGGGACAACGAGTACACTGAAGCTTTCTTT.

In regard to this clonotype: A far larger clone is one nucleotide away, so this likely arose from a read error. The V call is TRBV5-3, the J call TRBJ2-3, with TRBD2 matching over 9 bases. TRBV5-3 is identified as an open reading frame with a role that is uncertain. The CDR3 is 16 residues long. The CDR3 here is CASSSAGGHDGDTQCF. As DNA, the CDR3 is TGTGCCAGCAGCTCCGCGGGGGGGCATGATGGAGATACGCAGTGTTTT.

At least ten counts were recorded for this clonotype. This sequence joins TRBV18 and TRBJ2-1, with 7 nucleotides matching TRBD2. CDR1 is KGHSH, CDR2 LQKENI, per germline. V shed 3 bases and J 4 bases; nucleotides not matched to a gene: 0. The CDR3 covers 13 residues. CDR3 sequence reads: CASSPGGYNEQFF. In DNA, the CDR3 is TGTGCCAGCTCACCGGGAGGGTACAATGAGCAGTTCTTC.

The chain carries TRBV20-1 and TRBJ1-1; 7 bases are shared with TRBD1. Trimming took 0 bases from V and 1 from J; bases not matched to a gene: 5. Per the germline V gene, CDR1 is DFQATT and CDR2 is SNEGSKA (reference sequence). CDR3 size: 15 residues. The CDR3 DNA reads as TGCAGTGCTAGAGATTCAGGGGGGACGAACACTGAAGCTTTCTTT. Protein sequence: CSARDSGGTNTEAFF.

This clonotype was seen ten or more times. The gene calls are TRBV13 and TRBJ1-2; no reliable D call. V dropped 6 bases and J dropped 4 bases, with 9 bases sitting between them. The germline gives CDR1 PRHDT, CDR2 FYEKMQ (reference sequence). The CDR3 loop spans 12 amino acids. The CDR3 bases are TGTGCCAGCAGTGCAGGCTCCTATGGCTACACCTTC. It yields the protein CASSAGSYGYTF.